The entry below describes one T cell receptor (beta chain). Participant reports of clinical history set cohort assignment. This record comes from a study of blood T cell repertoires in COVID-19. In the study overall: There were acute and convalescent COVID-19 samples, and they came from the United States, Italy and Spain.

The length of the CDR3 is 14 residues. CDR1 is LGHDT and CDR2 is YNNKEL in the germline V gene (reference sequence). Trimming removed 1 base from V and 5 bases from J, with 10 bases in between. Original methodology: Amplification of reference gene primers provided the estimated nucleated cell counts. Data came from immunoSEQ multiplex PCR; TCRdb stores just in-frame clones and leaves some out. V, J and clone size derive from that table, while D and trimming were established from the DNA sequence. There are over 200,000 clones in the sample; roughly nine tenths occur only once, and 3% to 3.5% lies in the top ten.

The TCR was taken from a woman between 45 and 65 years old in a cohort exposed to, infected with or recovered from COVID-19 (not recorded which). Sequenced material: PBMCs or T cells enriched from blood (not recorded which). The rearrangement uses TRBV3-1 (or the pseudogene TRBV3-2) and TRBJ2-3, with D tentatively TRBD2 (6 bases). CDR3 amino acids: CASSQAGSKDTQYF. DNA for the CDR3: TGTGCCAGCAGCCAAGCCGGGAGTAAAGATACGCAGTATTTT.